This TCR beta chain was recorded in a study of cytomegalovirus exposure and HLA in healthy donors. Study results and limitations: There were some 150 TCR beta chains listed as cytomegalovirus-associated.

Trimming took 6 bases from V and 1 from J, leaving 12 bases between them. The CDR3 is made up of 15 amino acids. Germline CDR1 and CDR2: MRHNA and SNTAGT. PCR involved 60 Vbeta and 13 Jbeta primers. TCRdb's copy holds only in-frame clones and misses some; the assay was immunoSEQ multiplex PCR. The data show approximately 53,000 clones, 75% to 80% seen once. There are a few counts of this clone. What it binds is not known. This sequence originates from a woman between 40 and 55 years old in good health and CMV-seropositive. The rearrangement links TRBV6-4 to TRBJ2-2, with D perhaps matching TRBD2 (6 bases). Sequencing used PBMCs. The DNA for the CDR3 is TGTGCCAGCAGCCCCGGGCGGGGGAACACCGGGGAGCTGTTTTTT. Amino acid sequence: CASSPGRGNTGELFF.